These 15 T cell receptor beta chains share one sample of origin, sequenced in a study of diagnostic markers for celiac disease. TCRdb reworked the reads into one entry per CDR3 protein, no DNA. The sample holds around 8,000 distinct CDR3 sequences. Sequenced input: either unsorted cells or a sorted T cell fraction (not recorded which). The origin of the receptors is a human donor. This table probably holds off-target reads from a library built for another chain.

This rearrangement joins TRBV27 to TRBJ2-1; the TRBD1 assignment by TCRdb is unverifiable without DNA. In germline, CDR1 is MNHEY, CDR2 SMNVEV (reference sequence). The CDR3 contains 14 residues. CDR3 protein: CAAPVGTGDNEQFF.

This chain uses TRBV6-2 or TRBV6-3 with TRBJ2-5; TCRdb's D gene call, TRBD1, goes unchecked for lack of DNA. CDR1 and CDR2 (germline): MNHEY, SVGEGT. This CDR3 is built from 18 residues. Here the CDR3 reads CASSWTGTGRGGKETQYF.

The chain joins TRBV5-4 to TRBJ1-2; TCRdb's D gene call, TRBD1, goes unchecked for lack of DNA. Germline V gene sequence: CDR1 SGHNT, CDR2 YYREEE (reference sequence). The CDR3 is 15 amino acids. The CDR3: CASSLGRGTNYGYTF. Supplemented by reference TRBV5-4 and TRBJ1-2, the full variable domain reads ETGVTQSPTHLIKTRGQQVTLRCSSQSGHNTVSWYQQALGQGPQFIFQYYREEENGRGNFPPRFSGLQFPNYSSELNVNALELDDSALYLCASSLGRGTNYGYTFGSGTRLTVV.

The gene calls are TRBV7-6 and TRBJ1-1; lacking DNA, the TRBD1 call made by TCRdb goes unchecked. There are 15 residues in the CDR3. Per germline, CDR1 SGHVS and CDR2 FNYEAQ. CDR3 sequence reads: CASSLGFQGDTEAFF.

The V call is TRBV28, the J call TRBJ2-3; TCRdb picks TRBD2, but there is no DNA to check that call. The germline gives CDR1 MDHEN, CDR2 SYDVKM. This CDR3 is built from 16 residues. The CDR3 here is CASSGSSSGRTDTQYF.

This chain uses TRBV28 with TRBJ2-2; the D gene TCRdb calls, TRBD2, cannot be checked with no DNA. CDR3 size: 17 residues. Per the germline V gene, CDR1 is MDHEN and CDR2 is SYDVKM. Here the CDR3 reads CASSFLAGVLGTGELFF.

The V gene is TRBV6-5, the J gene TRBJ1-6. Germline CDR1 is MNHEY and CDR2 is SVGAGI. The CDR3 contains 18 residues. The CDR3 protein is CASSYSARGPVDNSPLHF.

V is TRBV19 and J is TRBJ2-2; TCRdb indicates TRBD2, and absent DNA this call remains unverified. Germline assignment: CDR1 LNHDA and CDR2 SQIVND (reference sequence). The CDR3 extends over 14 amino acids. The CDR3 is CASRVSEGTGELFF.

V gene TRBV12-3 or TRBV12-4 combines with J gene TRBJ2-2; the D call from TCRdb, TRBD2, cannot be confirmed without DNA. The CDR3 is 16 residues long. The CDR3 protein is CASVLGGMFNTGELFF.

The gene calls are TRBV12-3 or TRBV12-4 and TRBJ1-2. CDR3 length: 13 residues. The CDR3 region is CASSFEGLGGYTF.

CDR3: CASSWEDSTDTQYF. This chain joins TRBV5-1 and TRBJ2-3; TCRdb proposes TRBD2, but this gene call is untestable without DNA. CDR1 and CDR2 (germline): SGHRS, YFSETQ. The length of the CDR3 is 14 residues.

The CDR3 sequence is CASSVLGGENTGELFF. This chain connects TRBV5-5 to TRBJ2-2; TCRdb gives TRBD1 as the D gene, but with no DNA this cannot be confirmed. The CDR3 spans 16 residues. CDR1 and CDR2 from the germline V gene are SGHKS and YYEKEE (reference sequence).

The chain has TRBV29-1 and TRBJ2-7; TCRdb gives TRBD1 as the D gene, but with no DNA this cannot be confirmed. The germline V gene encodes CDR1 SQVTM and CDR2 ANQGSEA. The CDR3 loop spans 13 amino acids. This CDR3 is CSVGGGQSYEQYF.

The CDR3: CSVEDDRTNTGELFF. The chain joins TRBV29-1 to TRBJ2-2; TCRdb proposes TRBD1, but this gene call is untestable without DNA. CDR1 SQVTM and CDR2 ANQGSEA come from the germline V gene. The CDR3 covers 15 residues.

The rearrangement joins TRBV30 to TRBJ1-6; there is no DNA to check the TCRdb D call of TRBD1. The germline CDR1 and CDR2 sequences are GTSNPN and SVGIG (reference sequence). CDR3 length: 13 amino acids. CDR3 sequence reads: CAWSVRGNSPLHF.